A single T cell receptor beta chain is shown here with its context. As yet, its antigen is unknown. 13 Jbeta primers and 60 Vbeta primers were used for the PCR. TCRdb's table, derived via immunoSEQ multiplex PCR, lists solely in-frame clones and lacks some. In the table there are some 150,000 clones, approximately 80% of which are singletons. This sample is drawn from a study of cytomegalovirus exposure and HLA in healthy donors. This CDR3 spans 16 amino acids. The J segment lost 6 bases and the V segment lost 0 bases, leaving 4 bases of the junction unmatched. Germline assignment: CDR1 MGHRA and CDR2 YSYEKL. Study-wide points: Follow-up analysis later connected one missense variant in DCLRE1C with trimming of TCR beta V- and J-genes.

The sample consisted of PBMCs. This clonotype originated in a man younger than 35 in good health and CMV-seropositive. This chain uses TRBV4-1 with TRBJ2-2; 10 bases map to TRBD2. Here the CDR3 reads CASSQDGTSVAGELFF. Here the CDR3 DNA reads TGCGCCAGCAGCCAAGATGGGACTAGCGTCGCCGGGGAGCTGTTTTTT.